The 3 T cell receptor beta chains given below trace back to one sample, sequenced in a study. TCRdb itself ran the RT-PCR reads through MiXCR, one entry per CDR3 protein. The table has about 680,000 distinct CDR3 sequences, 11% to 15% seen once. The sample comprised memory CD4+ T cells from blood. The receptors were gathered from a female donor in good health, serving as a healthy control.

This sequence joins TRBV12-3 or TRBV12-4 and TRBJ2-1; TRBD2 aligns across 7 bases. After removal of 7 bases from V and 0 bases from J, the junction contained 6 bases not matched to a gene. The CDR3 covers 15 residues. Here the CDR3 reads CASILAVSSYNEQFF. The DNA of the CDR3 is TGTGCCAGCATTCTAGCGGTGAGCTCCTACAATGAGCAGTTCTTC.

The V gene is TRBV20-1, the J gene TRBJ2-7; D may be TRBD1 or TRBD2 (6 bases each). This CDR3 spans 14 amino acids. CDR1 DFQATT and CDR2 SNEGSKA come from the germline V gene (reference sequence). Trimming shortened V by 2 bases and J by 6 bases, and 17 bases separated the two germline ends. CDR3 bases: TGCAGTGCTAGAAAACCCGGGGGCCCTGGCGAGCAGTACTTC. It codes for CSARKPGGPGEQYF.

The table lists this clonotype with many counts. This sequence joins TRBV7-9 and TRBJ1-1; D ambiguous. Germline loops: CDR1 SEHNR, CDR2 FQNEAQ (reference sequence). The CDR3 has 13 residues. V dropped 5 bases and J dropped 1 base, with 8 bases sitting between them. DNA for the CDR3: TGTGCCAGCAGCCTTACACCGAACACTGAAGCTTTCTTT. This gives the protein CASSLTPNTEAFF.